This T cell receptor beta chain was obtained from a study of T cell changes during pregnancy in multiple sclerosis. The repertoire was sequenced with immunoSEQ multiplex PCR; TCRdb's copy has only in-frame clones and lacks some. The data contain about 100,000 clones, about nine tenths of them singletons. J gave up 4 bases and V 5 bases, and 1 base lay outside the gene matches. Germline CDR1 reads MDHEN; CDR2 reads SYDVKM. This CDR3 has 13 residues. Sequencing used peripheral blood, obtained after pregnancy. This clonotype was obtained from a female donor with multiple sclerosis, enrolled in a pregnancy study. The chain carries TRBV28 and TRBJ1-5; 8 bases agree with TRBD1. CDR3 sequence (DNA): TGTGCCAGCAGTGGACAGGGAAATCAGCCCCAGCATTTT. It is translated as CASSGQGNQPQHF.